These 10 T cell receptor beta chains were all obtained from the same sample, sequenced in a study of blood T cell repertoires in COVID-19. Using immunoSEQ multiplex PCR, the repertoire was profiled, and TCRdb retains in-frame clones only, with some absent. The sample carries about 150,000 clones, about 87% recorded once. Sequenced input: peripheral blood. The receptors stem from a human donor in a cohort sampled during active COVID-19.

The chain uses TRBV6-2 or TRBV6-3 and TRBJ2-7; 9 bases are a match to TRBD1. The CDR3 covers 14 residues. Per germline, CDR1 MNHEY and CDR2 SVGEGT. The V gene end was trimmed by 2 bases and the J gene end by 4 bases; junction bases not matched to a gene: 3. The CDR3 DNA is TGTGCCAGCAGTTACATGGGACAGGGTTACGAGCAGTACGTC. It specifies CASSYMGQGYEQYV.

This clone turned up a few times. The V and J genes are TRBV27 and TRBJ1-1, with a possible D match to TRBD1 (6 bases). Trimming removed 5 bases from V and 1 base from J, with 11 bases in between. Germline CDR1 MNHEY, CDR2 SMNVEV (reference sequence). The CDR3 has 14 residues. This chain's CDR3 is CASSLRGQNTEAFF. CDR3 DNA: TGTGCCAGCAGTCTCAGGGGCCAGAACACTGAAGCTTTCTTT.

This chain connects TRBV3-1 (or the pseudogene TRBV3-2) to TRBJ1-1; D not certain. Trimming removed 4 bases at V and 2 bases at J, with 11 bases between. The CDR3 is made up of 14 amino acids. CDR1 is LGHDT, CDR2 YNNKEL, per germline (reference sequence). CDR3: CASSPRSGNTEAFF. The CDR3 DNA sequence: TGTGCCAGCAGCCCTCGATCGGGAAACACTGAAGCTTTCTTT.

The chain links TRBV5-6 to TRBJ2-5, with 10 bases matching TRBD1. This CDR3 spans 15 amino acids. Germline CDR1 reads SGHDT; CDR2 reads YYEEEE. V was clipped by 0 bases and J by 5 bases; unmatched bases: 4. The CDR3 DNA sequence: TGTGCCAGCAGCTTGGTTTGGACAGGGGGGGAGACCCAGTACTTC. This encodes CASSLVWTGGETQYF.

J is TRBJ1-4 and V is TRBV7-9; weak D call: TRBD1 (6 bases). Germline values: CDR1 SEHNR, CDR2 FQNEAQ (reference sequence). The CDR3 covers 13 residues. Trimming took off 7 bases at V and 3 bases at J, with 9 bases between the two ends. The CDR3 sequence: CASTGQPNEKLFF. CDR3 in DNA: TGTGCCAGCACAGGACAGCCTAATGAAAAACTGTTTTTT.

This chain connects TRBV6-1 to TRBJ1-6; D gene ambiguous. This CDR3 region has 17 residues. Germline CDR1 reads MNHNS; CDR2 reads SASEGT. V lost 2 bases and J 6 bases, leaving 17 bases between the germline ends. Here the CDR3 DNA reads TGTGCCAGCAGTGAAAAGGGCCCCGGCGGAGGTAATTCACCCCTCCACTTT. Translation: CASSEKGPGGGNSPLHF.

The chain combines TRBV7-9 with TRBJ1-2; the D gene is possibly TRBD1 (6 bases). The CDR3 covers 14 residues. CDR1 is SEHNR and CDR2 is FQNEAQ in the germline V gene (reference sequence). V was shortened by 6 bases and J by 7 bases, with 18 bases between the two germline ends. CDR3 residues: CASSQQGGVFGYTF. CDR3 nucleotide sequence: TGTGCCAGCAGTCAACAGGGAGGGGTATTTGGCTACACCTTC.

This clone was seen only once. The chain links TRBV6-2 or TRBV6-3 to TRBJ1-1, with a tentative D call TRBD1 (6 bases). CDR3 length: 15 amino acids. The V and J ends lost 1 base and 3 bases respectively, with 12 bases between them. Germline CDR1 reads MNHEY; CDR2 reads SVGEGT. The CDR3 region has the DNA TGTGCCAGCAGTTACTGGGGGCGAGGGGACACTGAAGCTTTCTTT. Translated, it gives CASSYWGRGDTEAFF.

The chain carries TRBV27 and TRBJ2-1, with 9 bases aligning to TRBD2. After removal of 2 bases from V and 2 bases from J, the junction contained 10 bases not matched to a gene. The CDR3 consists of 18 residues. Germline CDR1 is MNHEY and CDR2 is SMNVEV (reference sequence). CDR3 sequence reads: CASSLREWGGRAYNEQFF. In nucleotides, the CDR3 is TGTGCCAGCAGTTTAAGGGAATGGGGCGGGAGGGCCTACAATGAGCAGTTCTTC.

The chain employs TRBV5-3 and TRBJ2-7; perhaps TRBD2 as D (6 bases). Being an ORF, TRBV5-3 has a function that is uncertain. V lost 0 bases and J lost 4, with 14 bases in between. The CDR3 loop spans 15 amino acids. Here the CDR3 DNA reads TGTGCCAGAAGCTTGGCCAAGCGGGCGGGGTACGAGCAGTACGTC. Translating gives CARSLAKRAGYEQYV.